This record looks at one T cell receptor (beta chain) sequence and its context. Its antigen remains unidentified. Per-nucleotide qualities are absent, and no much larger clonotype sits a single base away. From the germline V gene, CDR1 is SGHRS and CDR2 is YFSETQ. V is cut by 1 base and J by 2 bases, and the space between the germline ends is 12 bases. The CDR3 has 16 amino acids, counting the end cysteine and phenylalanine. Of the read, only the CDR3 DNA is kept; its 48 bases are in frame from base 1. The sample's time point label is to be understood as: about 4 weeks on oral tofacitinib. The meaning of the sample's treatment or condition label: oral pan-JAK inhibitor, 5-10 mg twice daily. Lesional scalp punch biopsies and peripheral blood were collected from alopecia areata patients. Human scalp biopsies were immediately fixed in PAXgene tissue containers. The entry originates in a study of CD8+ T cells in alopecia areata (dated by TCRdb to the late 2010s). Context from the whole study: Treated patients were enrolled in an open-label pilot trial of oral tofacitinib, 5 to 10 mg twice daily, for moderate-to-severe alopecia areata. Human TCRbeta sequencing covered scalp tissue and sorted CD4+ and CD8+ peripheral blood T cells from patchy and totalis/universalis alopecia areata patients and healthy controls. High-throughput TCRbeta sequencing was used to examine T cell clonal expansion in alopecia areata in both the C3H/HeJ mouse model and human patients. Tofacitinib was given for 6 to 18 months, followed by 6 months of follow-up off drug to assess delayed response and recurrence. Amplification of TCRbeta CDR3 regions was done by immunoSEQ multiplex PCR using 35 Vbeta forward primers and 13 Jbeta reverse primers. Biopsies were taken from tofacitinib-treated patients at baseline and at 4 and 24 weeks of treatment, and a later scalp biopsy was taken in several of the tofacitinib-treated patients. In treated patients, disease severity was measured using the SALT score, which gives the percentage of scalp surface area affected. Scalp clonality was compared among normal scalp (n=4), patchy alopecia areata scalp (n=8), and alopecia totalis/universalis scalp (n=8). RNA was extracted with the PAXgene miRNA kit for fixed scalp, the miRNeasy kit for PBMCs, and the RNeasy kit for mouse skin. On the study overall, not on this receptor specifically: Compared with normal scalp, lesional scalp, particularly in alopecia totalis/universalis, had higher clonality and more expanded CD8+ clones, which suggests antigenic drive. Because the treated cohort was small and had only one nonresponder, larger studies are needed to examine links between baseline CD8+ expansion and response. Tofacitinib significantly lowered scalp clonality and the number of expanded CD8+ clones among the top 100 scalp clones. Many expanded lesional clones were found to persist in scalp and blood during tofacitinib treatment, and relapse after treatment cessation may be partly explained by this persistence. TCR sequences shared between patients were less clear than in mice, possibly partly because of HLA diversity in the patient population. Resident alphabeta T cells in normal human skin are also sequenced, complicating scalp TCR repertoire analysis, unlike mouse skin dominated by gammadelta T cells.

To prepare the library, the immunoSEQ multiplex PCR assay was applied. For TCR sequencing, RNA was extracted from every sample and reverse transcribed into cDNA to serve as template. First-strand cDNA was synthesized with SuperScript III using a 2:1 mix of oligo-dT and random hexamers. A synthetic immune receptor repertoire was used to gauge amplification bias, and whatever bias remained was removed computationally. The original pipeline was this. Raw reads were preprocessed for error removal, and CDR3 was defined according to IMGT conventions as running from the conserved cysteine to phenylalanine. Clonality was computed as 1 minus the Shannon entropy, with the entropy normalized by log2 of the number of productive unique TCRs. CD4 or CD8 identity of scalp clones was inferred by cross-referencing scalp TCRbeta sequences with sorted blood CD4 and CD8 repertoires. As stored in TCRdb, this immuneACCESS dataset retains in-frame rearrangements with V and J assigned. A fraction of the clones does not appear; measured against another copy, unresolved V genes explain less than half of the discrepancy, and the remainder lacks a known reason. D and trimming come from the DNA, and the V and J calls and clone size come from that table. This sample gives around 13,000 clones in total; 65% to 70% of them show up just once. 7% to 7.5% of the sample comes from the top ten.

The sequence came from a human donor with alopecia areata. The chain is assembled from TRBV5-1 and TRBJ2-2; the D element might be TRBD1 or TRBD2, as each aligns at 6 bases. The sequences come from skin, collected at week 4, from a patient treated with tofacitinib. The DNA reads TGCGCCAGCAGCTTGCCGGGGGCACTTAACACCGGGGAGCTGTTTTTT. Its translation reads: CASSLPGALNTGELFF.